This is a list of T cell receptor beta chains from one sample in a study of T cell responses to AZD1222 COVID-19 vaccine. Profiling relied on immunoSEQ multiplex PCR, and the TCRdb table lists in-frame clones only, not all of them. This sample carries roughly 99,000 clones, about 92% of them seen once, and the ten largest clones take around 8.6%. The specimen comprised peripheral blood, sampled 28 days after the second AZD1222 dose. These receptor sequences come from an adult who received the AZD1222 COVID-19 vaccine. Each CDR3 is given with its conserved first and last residue. A D gene is named only where the DNA matches it firmly. Size is stated for part of the rows, as once, few or many counts, or as a class when the clone is expanded.

- TRBJ1-2 TRBV6-4 - 13 TGTGCCAGCAGTGAAATGGGGTCGCATGGCTACACCTTC CASSEMGSHGYTF
- TRBJ1-2 TRBV7-9 - 14 TGTGCCAGCAGCGGCGGGACACCTAACTATGGCTACACCTTC CASSGGTPNYGYTF
TRBD1 TRBJ1-1 TRBV7-9 - 15 TGTGCCAGCAGCCCCAAGGACAGGCGGAACACTGAAGCTTTCTTT CASSPKDRRNTEAFF
- TRBJ1-1 TRBV5-1 - 15 TGCGCCAGCAGCTTGGGGACAGACCATTTTACTGAAGCTTTCTTT CASSLGTDHFTEAFF
- TRBJ2-2 TRBV9 - 14 TGTGCCAGCAGCGTACGAACCTCCCCCGGGGAGCTGTTTTTT CASSVRTSPGELFF
- TRBJ2-7 TRBV29-1 - 13 TGCAGCGCCCTTTTATCAGAAAGCTACGAGCAGTACTTC CSALLSESYEQYF
TRBD1 TRBJ1-3 TRBV7-9 - 17 TGTGCCAGCAGCCCAGGAGGGGGACAGGGTTCTGGAAACACCATATATTTT CASSPGGGQGSGNTIYF
- TRBJ1-1 TRBV28 - 15 TGTGCCAGCAGTTTATTAGGGGTGGTTAACACTGAAGCTTTCTTT CASSLLGVVNTEAFF
- TRBJ1-5 TRBV19 - 16 TGTGCCAGTAGTAAGAGGAGGGGAGAGAGCAATCAGCCCCAGCATTTT CASSKRRGESNQPQHF
TRBD1 TRBJ1-3 TRBV5-1 - 16 TGCGCCAGCAGCCCCGGACAGGCCGGAGCTGGAAACACCATATATTTT CASSPGQAGAGNTIYF
- TRBJ2-7 TRBV20-1 - 8 TGCACACGGGCGAGGCAGTACTTC CTRARQYF
TRBD1 TRBJ2-7 TRBV4-1 - 18 TGCGCCAGCAGCCAAACACCGGGACAGGCCGCACCTAGGGGCGAGCAGTACTTC CASSQTPGQAAPRGEQYF
- TRBJ1-5 TRBV6-5 once 12 TGTGCCAGCCGATCCACAGCTCAGCCCCAGCATTTT CASRSTAQPQHF
- TRBJ1-2 TRBV7-3 - 12 TGTGCCAGCAGCTTAAACCCCGGGGAAATCACCTTC CASSLNPGEITF
- TRBJ1-3 TRBV6-6 - 16 TGTGCCAGCAGTTACGTCTGGGGGAGTGATGGAAACACCATATATTTT CASSYVWGSDGNTIYF
TRBD1 TRBJ2-5 TRBV5-1 once 17 TGCGCCAGCAGCCCCGGCCTGGGGACAGGATATGGTGGGACCCAGTACTTC CASSPGLGTGYGGTQYF
TRBD2 TRBJ2-5 TRBV5-6 - 16 TGTGCCAGCAGCCCGCCGGTGGGTAGCGGGAGGAAGACCCAGTACTTC CASSPPVGSGRKTQYF
- TRBJ1-1 TRBV6-1 - 13 TGTGCCAGCAGTGCGGCCGGGTCATCTGAAGCTTTCTTT CASSAAGSSEAFF
TRBD1 TRBJ1-6 TRBV13 once 15 TGTGCCAGCAGCCCTCGGGGACAGGGAGATTCACCCCTCCACTTT CASSPRGQGDSPLHF
- TRBJ1-5 TRBV6-1 - 16 TGTGCCAGCAGTGATTCAGCGGGGTCTGGCAATCAGCCCCAGCATTTT CASSDSAGSGNQPQHF
- TRBJ2-7 TRBV20-1 - 11 TGCAGTGCAACCAGGGGATACGAGCAGTACTTC CSATRGYEQYF
- TRBJ1-3 TRBV9 - 16 TGTGCCAGCAGCGTAGGTGTGCCGAGCTCTGGAAACACCATATATTTT CASSVGVPSSGNTIYF
- TRBJ1-1 TRBV27 - 13 TGTGCCAGCAGTTTATCGGTGAACACTGAAGCTTTCTTT CASSLSVNTEAFF
- TRBJ1-3 TRBV6-5 - 13 TGTGCCAGTCAGGCCTACTCTGGAAACACCATATATTTT CASQAYSGNTIYF